This T cell receptor (beta chain) was captured in a study of TIL therapy for anti-PD-1-resistant metastatic lung cancer. Study summary: Most patients had lung adenocarcinoma.

As to time point: pre-treatment sample, taken before nivolumab and TIL therapy. The tumor samples were excised metastases, mostly pleural nodules or supraclavicular lymph nodes. The immunoSEQ assay was v3. Some clones are missing from TCRdb's copy, which holds only in-frame ones; the method was immunoSEQ multiplex PCR. The data hold more than 90,000 clones, with 65% observed a single time. The source is a person aged 25 to 85 with non-small cell lung cancer. The material was tumor tissue, obtained at baseline.

CDR3 sequence reads: CAGSSYNEQFF. The DNA for the CDR3 is TGTGCCGGGAGCTCCTACAATGAGCAGTTCTTC. The chain couples TRBV6-6 to TRBJ2-1; possible D gene TRBD2, 5 bases. Looked up from germline, CDR1 is MNHNY and CDR2 is SVGAGI (reference sequence). This CDR3 contains 11 residues. Trimming cost V 11 bases and J 0 bases, with 5 bases left between them.